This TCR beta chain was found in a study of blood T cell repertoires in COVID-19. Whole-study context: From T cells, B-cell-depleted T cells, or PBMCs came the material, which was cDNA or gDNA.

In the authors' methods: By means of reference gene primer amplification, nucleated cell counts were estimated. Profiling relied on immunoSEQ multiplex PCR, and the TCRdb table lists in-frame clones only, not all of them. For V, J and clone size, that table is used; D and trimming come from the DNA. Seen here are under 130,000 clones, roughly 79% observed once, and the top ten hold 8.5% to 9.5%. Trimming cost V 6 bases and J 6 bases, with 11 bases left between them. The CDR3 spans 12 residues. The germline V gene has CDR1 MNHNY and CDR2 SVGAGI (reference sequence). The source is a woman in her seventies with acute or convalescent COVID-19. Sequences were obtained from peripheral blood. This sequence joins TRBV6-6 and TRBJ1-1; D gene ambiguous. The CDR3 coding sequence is TGTGCCAGCAGAGAGCGGGTGGCTGAAGCTTTCTTT. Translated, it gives CASRERVAEAFF.